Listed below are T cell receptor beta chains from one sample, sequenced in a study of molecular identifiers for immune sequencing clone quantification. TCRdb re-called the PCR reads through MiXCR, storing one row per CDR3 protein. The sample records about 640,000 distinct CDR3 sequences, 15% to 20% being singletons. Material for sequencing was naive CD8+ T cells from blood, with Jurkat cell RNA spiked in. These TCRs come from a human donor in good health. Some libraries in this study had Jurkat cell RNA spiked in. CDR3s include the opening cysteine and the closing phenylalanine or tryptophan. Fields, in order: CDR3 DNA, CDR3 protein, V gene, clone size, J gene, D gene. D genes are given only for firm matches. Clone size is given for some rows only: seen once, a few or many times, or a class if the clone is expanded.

DNA: TGTGCCAGCAGCCAAGTTGTGGGAACAGTTTACACTGAAGCTTTCTTT; CDR3: CASSQVVGTVYTEAFF; V: TRBV14; size: many; J: TRBJ1-1; D: .
DNA: TGCGCCAGCAGCCAAGGGCGGGGTTCAGCAGATACGCAGTATTTT; CDR3: CASSQGRGSADTQYF; V: TRBV4-3; size: .; J: TRBJ2-3; D: .
DNA: TGTGCCAGCACCCCGCCGACAGGGCCGGAGACCCAGTACTTC; CDR3: CASTPPTGPETQYF; V: TRBV7-9; size: few; J: TRBJ2-5; D: TRBD1
DNA: TGTGCCAGCAGCTCACAGGGTGACGAGACCCAGTACTTC; CDR3: CASSSQGDETQYF; V: TRBV7-9; size: many; J: TRBJ2-5; D: .
DNA: TGCGCCAGCAGCCATAACAGGGACCGCTATGGCTACACCTTC; CDR3: CASSHNRDRYGYTF; V: TRBV4-1; size: few; J: TRBJ1-2; D: .
DNA: TGTGCCAGCGGGAACTATGGCTACACCTTC; CDR3: CASGNYGYTF; V: TRBV9; size: many; J: TRBJ1-2; D: .
DNA: TGCGCCAGCAGCCAAGATTATCAGGACTCTGGAAACACCATATATTTT; CDR3: CASSQDYQDSGNTIYF; V: TRBV4-3; size: many; J: TRBJ1-3; D: .
DNA: TGTGCCACCCAGGGGACAGGGGGTTACGAGCAGTACTTC; CDR3: CATQGTGGYEQYF; V: TRBV25-1; size: many; J: TRBJ2-7; D: TRBD1
DNA: TGTGCCAGCAGCGACGACGGACGCACAGATACGCAGTATTTT; CDR3: CASSDDGRTDTQYF; V: TRBV9; size: many; J: TRBJ2-3; D: .
DNA: TGCAGTGCTAGGGATAGCACCTACGAGCAGTACTTC; CDR3: CSARDSTYEQYF; V: TRBV20-1; size: many; J: TRBJ2-7; D: .
DNA: TGTGCCAGCAGTTTACGGCCAGATCACAATCAGCCCCAGCATTTT; CDR3: CASSLRPDHNQPQHF; V: TRBV12-3/TRBV12-4; size: few; J: TRBJ1-5; D: .
DNA: TGTGCCAGCACAGCCAGACAGGGGGTTTTCGGGGAGCAGTTCTTC; CDR3: CASTARQGVFGEQFF; V: TRBV25-1; size: many; J: TRBJ2-1; D: TRBD1
DNA: TGCAGTGCCCCACGGGGGGCCCACGAGCAGTACTTC; CDR3: CSAPRGAHEQYF; V: TRBV20-1; size: many; J: TRBJ2-7; D: .
DNA: TGCAGTGCGAACGGACAGGGACTGAGCTACGAGCAGTACTTC; CDR3: CSANGQGLSYEQYF; V: TRBV20-1; size: many; J: TRBJ2-7; D: TRBD1
DNA: TGTGCCAGCAGCTTAGAGGGTCCTGAAGCTTTCTTT; CDR3: CASSLEGPEAFF; V: TRBV7-9; size: many; J: TRBJ1-1; D: .
DNA: TGTGCCAGTAATCAAGTCATGGGCACAGATACGCAGTATTTT; CDR3: CASNQVMGTDTQYF; V: TRBV19; size: many; J: TRBJ2-3; D: .
DNA: TGTGCCAGTAGCCTAGCGGGAGCGTGGACAGATACGCAGTATTTT; CDR3: CASSLAGAWTDTQYF; V: TRBV19; size: many; J: TRBJ2-3; D: TRBD2
DNA: TGTGCCAGCAGTTTATTACGGGACCGTCAGCCCCAGCATTTT; CDR3: CASSLLRDRQPQHF; V: TRBV28; size: many; J: TRBJ1-5; D: .
DNA: TGTGCCAGCAGTGCGGGGCAGATTAATGAAAAACTGTTTTTT; CDR3: CASSAGQINEKLFF; V: TRBV12-3/TRBV12-4; size: .; J: TRBJ1-4; D: .
DNA: TGCGCCAGCAGCCAAGCCCCATTGGGACTAGCGGGAGAGACCCAGTACTTC; CDR3: CASSQAPLGLAGETQYF; V: TRBV4-1; size: many; J: TRBJ2-5; D: TRBD2
DNA: TGTGCCAGTAAGATGGGAACTTATAGCAATCAGCCCCAGCATTTT; CDR3: CASKMGTYSNQPQHF; V: TRBV19; size: many; J: TRBJ1-5; D: .
DNA: TGCGCCAGCAGCCCAGACCAGAGATATGCAGATACGCAGTATTTT; CDR3: CASSPDQRYADTQYF; V: TRBV5-1; size: many; J: TRBJ2-3; D: .
DNA: TGCAGTGCTAGAGATGGGGGGGGCCTTCAGCCCCAGCATTTT; CDR3: CSARDGGGLQPQHF; V: TRBV20-1; size: many; J: TRBJ1-5; D: .
DNA: TGTGCCGGCAGCTTGCAGGCACACTATGGCTACACCTTC; CDR3: CAGSLQAHYGYTF; V: TRBV7-9; size: .; J: TRBJ1-2; D: .
DNA: TGTGCCAGCAGCCGAACGACAGGGGAGTATGAAAAACTGTTTTTT; CDR3: CASSRTTGEYEKLFF; V: TRBV6-5; size: many; J: TRBJ1-4; D: TRBD1
DNA: TGTGCCAGTAGTCTAGCGGGCTACTCCTACAATGAGCAGTTCTTC; CDR3: CASSLAGYSYNEQFF; V: TRBV19; size: .; J: TRBJ2-1; D: TRBD2